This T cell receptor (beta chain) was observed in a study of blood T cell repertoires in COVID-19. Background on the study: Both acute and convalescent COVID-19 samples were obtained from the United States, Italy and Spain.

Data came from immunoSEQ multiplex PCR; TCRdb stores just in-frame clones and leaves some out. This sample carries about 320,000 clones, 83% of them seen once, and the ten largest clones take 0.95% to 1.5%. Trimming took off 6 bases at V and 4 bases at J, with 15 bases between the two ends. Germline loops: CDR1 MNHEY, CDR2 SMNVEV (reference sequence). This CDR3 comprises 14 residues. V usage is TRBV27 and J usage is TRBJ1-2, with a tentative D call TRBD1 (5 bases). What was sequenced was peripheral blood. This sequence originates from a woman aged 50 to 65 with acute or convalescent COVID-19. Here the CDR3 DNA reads TGTGCCAGCAGGCCAGGAGGGGAGGTCTATGGCTACACCTTC. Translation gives CASRPGGEVYGYTF.